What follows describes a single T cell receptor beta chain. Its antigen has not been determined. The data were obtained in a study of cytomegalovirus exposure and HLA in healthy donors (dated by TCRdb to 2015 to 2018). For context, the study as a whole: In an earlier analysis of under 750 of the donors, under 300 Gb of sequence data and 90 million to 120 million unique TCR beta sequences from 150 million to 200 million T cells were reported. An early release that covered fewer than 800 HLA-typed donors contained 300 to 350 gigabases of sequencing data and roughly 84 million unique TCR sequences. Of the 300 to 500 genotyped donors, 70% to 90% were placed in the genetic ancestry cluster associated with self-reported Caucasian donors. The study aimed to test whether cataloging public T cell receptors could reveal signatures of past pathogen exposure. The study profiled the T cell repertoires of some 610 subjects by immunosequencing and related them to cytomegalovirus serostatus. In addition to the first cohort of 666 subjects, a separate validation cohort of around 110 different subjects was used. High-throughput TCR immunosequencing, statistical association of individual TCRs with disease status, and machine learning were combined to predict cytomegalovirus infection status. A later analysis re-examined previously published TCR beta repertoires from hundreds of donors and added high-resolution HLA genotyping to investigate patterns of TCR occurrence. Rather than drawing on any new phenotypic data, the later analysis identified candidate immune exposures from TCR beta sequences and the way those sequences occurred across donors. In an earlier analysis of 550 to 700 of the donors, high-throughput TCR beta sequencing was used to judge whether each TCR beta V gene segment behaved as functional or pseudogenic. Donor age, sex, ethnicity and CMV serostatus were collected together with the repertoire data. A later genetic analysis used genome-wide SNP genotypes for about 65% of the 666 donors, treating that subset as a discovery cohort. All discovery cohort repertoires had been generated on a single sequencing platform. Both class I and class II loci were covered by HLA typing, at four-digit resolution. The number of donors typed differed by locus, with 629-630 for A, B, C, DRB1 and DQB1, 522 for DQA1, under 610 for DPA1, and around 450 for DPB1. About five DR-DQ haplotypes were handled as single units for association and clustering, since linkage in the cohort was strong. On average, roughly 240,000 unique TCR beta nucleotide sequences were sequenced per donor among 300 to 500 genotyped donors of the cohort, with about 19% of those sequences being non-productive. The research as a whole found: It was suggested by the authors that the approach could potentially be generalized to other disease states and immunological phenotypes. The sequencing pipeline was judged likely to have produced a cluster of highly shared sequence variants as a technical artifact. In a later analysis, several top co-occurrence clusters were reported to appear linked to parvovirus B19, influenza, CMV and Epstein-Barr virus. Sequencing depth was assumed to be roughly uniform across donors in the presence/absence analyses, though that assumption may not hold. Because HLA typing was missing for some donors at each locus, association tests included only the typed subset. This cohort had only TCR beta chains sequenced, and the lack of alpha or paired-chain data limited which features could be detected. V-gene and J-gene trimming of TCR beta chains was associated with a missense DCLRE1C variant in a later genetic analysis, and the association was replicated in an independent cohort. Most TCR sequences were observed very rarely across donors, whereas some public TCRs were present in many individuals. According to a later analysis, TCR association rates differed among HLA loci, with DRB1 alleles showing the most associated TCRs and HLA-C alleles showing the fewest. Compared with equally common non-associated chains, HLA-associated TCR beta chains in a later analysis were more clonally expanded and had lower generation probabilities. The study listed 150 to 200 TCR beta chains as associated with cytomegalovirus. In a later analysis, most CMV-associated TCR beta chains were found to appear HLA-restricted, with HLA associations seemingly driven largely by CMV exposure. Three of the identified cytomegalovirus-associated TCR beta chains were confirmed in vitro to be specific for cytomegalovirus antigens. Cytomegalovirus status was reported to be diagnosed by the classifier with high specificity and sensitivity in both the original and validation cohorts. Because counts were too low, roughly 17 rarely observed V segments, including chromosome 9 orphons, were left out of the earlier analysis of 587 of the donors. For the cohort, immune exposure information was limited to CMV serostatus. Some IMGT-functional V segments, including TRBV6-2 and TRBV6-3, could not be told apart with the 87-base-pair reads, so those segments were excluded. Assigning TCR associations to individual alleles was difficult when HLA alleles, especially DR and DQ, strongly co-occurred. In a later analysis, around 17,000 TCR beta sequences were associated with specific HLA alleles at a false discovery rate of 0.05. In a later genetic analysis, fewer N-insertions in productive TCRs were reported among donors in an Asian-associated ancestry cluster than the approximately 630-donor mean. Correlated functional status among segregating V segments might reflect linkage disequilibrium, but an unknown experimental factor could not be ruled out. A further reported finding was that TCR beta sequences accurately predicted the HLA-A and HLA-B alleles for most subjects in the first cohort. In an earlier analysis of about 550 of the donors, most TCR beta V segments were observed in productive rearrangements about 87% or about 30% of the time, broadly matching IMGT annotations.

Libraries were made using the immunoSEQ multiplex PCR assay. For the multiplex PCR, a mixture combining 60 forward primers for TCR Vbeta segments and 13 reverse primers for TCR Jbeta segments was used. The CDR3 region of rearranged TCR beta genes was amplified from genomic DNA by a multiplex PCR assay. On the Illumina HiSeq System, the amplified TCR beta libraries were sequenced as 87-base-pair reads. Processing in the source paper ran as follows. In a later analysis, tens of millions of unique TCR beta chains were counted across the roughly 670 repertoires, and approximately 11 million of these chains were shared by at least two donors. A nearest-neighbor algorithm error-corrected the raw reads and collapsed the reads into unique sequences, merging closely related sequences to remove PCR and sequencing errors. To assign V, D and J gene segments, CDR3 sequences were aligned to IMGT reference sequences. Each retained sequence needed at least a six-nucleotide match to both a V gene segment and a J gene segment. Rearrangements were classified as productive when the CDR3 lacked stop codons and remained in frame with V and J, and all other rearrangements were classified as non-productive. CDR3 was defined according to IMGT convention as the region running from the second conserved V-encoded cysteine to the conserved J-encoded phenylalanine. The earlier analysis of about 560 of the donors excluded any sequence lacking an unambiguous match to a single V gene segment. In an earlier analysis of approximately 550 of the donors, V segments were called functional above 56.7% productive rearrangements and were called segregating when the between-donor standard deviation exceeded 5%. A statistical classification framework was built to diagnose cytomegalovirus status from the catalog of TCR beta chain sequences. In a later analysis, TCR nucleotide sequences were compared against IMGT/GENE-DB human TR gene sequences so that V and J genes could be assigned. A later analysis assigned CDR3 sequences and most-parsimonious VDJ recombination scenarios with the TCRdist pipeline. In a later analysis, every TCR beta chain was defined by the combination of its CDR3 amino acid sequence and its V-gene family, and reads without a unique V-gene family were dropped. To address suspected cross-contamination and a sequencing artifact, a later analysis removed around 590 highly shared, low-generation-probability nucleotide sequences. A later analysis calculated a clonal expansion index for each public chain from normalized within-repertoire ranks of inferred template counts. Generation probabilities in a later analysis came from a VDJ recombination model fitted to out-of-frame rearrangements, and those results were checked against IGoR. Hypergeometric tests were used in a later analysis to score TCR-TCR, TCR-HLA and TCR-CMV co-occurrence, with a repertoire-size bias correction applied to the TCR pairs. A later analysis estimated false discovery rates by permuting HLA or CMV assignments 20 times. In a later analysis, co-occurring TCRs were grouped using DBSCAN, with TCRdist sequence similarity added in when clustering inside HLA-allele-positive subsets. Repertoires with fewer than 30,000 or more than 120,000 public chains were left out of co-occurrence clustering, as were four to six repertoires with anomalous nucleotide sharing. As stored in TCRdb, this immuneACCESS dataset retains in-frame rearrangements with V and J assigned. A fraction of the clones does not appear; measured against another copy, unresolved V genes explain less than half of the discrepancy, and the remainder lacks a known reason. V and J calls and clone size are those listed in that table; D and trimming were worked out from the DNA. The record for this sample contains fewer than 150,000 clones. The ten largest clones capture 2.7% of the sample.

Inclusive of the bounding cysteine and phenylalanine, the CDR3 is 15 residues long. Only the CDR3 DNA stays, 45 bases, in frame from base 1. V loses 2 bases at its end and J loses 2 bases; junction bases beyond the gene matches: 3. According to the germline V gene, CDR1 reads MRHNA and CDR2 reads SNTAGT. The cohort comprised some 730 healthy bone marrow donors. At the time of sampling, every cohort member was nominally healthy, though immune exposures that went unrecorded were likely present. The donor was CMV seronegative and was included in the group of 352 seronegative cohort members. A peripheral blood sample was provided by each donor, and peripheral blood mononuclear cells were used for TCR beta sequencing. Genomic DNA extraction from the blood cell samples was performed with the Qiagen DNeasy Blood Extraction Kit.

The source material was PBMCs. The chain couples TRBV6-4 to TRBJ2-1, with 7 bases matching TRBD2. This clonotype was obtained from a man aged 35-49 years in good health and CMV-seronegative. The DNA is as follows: TGTGCCAGCAGTGACGAAGCGGGGCCCTACAATGAGCAGTTCTTC. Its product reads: CASSDEAGPYNEQFF.